A selection of T cell receptor beta chains follows, all from one sample in a study of cytomegalovirus exposure and HLA in healthy donors. Profiled with immunoSEQ multiplex PCR; TCRdb holds only in-frame clones, not every one. This table has around 140,000 clones, roughly 78% appearing once. The sample was PBMCs. These TCRs come from a man younger than 30 in good health and CMV-seropositive. Both conserved end residues are part of each CDR3. D genes are given only for firm matches. Clone sizes are given selectively: once, few, many, or a class where the clone is expanded.

clone_size: .
j_call: TRBJ2-7
v_call: TRBV29-1
d_call: TRBD1
cdr3_aa: CSVEETGQGGYEQYF
cdr3_nt: TGCAGCGTTGAAGAAACCGGACAGGGGGGTTACGAGCAGTACTTC

clone_size: .
j_call: TRBJ2-5
v_call: TRBV13
d_call: TRBD2
cdr3_aa: CASSPRLAGQETQYF
cdr3_nt: TGTGCCAGCAGCCCACGACTAGCGGGACAAGAGACCCAGTACTTC

clone_size: .
j_call: TRBJ1-2
v_call: TRBV5-1
d_call: .
cdr3_aa: CASSFDGGAYGYTF
cdr3_nt: TGCGCCAGCAGCTTCGACGGAGGGGCCTATGGCTACACCTTC

clone_size: many
j_call: TRBJ1-1
v_call: TRBV25-1
d_call: .
cdr3_aa: CASSERWGQGTEAFF
cdr3_nt: TGTGCCAGCAGTGAAAGGTGGGGGCAAGGCACTGAAGCTTTCTTT

clone_size: .
j_call: TRBJ2-7
v_call: TRBV25-1
d_call: .
cdr3_aa: CASSEPIRGEQYF
cdr3_nt: TGTGCCAGCAGTGAACCGATCAGGGGTGAGCAGTACTTC

clone_size: .
j_call: TRBJ2-5
v_call: TRBV4-1
d_call: TRBD1
cdr3_aa: CASSLTKDRVMIETQYF
cdr3_nt: TGCGCCAGCAGCCTAACGAAGGACAGGGTTATGATAGAGACCCAGTACTTC

clone_size: .
j_call: TRBJ1-2
v_call: TRBV15
d_call: TRBD1
cdr3_aa: CATSSRGQGGDGYTF
cdr3_nt: TGTGCCACCAGCAGCAGGGGACAGGGCGGAGATGGCTACACCTTC

clone_size: .
j_call: TRBJ2-7
v_call: TRBV6-6
d_call: TRBD2
cdr3_aa: CASSYSGDEQYF
cdr3_nt: TGTGCCAGCAGTTACAGCGGGGACGAGCAGTACTTC

clone_size: .
j_call: TRBJ1-1
v_call: TRBV7-9
d_call: .
cdr3_aa: CASSKTGIHTEAFF
cdr3_nt: TGTGCCAGCAGCAAGACAGGAATTCACACTGAAGCTTTCTTT

clone_size: .
j_call: TRBJ2-3
v_call: TRBV29-1
d_call: .
cdr3_aa: CSVELDVTDTQYF
cdr3_nt: TGCAGCGTTGAACTAGACGTGACAGATACGCAGTATTTT

clone_size: .
j_call: TRBJ1-5
v_call: TRBV9
d_call: .
cdr3_aa: CASSVGPASNQPQHF
cdr3_nt: TGTGCCAGCAGCGTAGGTCCTGCGAGCAATCAGCCCCAGCATTTT

clone_size: once
j_call: TRBJ2-7
v_call: TRBV5-1
d_call: TRBD1
cdr3_aa: CASSPRTGSNTYEQYF
cdr3_nt: TGCGCCAGCAGCCCGAGGACAGGCTCTAACACATACGAGCAGTACTTC

clone_size: once
j_call: TRBJ1-5
v_call: TRBV7-3
d_call: .
cdr3_aa: CAGQADANQPQHF
cdr3_nt: TGTGCCGGCCAGGCCGACGCCAATCAGCCCCAGCATTTT

clone_size: once
j_call: TRBJ1-2
v_call: TRBV11-2
d_call: TRBD1
cdr3_aa: CASSTPHTSRTGDGYTF
cdr3_nt: TGTGCCAGCAGCACACCACATACATCACGGACAGGGGATGGCTACACCTTC

clone_size: few
j_call: TRBJ2-1
v_call: TRBV5-1
d_call: TRBD1
cdr3_aa: CASGGTGVRGEQFF
cdr3_nt: TGCGCCAGCGGGGGGACAGGGGTTAGAGGTGAGCAGTTCTTC

clone_size: .
j_call: TRBJ1-2
v_call: TRBV19
d_call: .
cdr3_aa: CASSRQDLGYGYTF
cdr3_nt: TGTGCCAGCTCGAGACAGGATCTGGGCTATGGCTACACCTTC

clone_size: .
j_call: TRBJ2-7
v_call: TRBV28
d_call: TRBD1
cdr3_aa: CASSGQDRGSYEQYF
cdr3_nt: TGTGCCAGCTCTGGCCAGGACAGGGGATCCTACGAGCAGTACTTC

clone_size: .
j_call: TRBJ1-2
v_call: TRBV6-5
d_call: TRBD1
cdr3_aa: CASGLDRGFYGYTF
cdr3_nt: TGTGCCAGCGGGTTAGACAGGGGGTTTTATGGCTACACCTTC

clone_size: .
j_call: TRBJ1-1
v_call: TRBV5-1
d_call: .
cdr3_aa: CASSRGSGMNTEAFF
cdr3_nt: TGCGCCAGCAGCAGGGGGTCAGGGATGAACACTGAAGCTTTCTTT

clone_size: .
j_call: TRBJ2-1
v_call: TRBV7-9
d_call: .
cdr3_aa: CASSSTSGQQSSYNEQFF
cdr3_nt: TGTGCCAGCAGCTCCACTTCAGGGCAGCAGAGCTCCTACAATGAGCAGTTCTTC

clone_size: few
j_call: TRBJ1-1
v_call: TRBV5-1
d_call: .
cdr3_aa: CASSLQMNTEAFF
cdr3_nt: TGCGCCAGCAGCCTCCAGATGAACACTGAAGCTTTCTTT

clone_size: .
j_call: TRBJ2-7
v_call: TRBV28
d_call: .
cdr3_aa: CASRFNQGYSYEQYF
cdr3_nt: TGTGCCAGCAGATTTAATCAGGGGTACTCCTACGAGCAGTACTTC

clone_size: .
j_call: TRBJ1-4
v_call: TRBV6-1
d_call: .
cdr3_aa: CASSEPQLGGEKLFF
cdr3_nt: TGTGCCAGCAGTGAACCACAGCTGGGAGGTGAAAAACTGTTTTTT

clone_size: .
j_call: TRBJ2-3
v_call: TRBV18
d_call: .
cdr3_aa: CASSPLEAVKGDTQYF
cdr3_nt: TGTGCCAGCTCACCACTGGAAGCGGTCAAGGGCGATACGCAGTATTTT

clone_size: .
j_call: TRBJ2-2
v_call: TRBV5-6
d_call: .
cdr3_aa: CASSLAGGTSTGELFF
cdr3_nt: TGTGCCAGCAGCTTGGCAGGGGGGACGAGCACCGGGGAGCTGTTTTTT

clone_size: .
j_call: TRBJ1-1
v_call: TRBV30
d_call: .
cdr3_aa: CAWSLTGNTEAFF
cdr3_nt: TGTGCCTGGAGCCTGACGGGGAACACTGAAGCTTTCTTT

clone_size: .
j_call: TRBJ2-1
v_call: TRBV25-1
d_call: TRBD2
cdr3_aa: CASSALAGVFYNEQFF
cdr3_nt: TGTGCCAGCAGTGCCTTAGCGGGAGTGTTTTACAATGAGCAGTTCTTC

clone_size: .
j_call: TRBJ1-4
v_call: TRBV28
d_call: TRBD1
cdr3_aa: CASRATGGGGNEKLFF
cdr3_nt: TGTGCCAGCAGGGCTACAGGGGGAGGGGGAAATGAAAAACTGTTTTTT

clone_size: .
j_call: TRBJ1-2
v_call: TRBV29-1
d_call: .
cdr3_aa: CSVAEDGGYTF
cdr3_nt: TGCAGCGTTGCCGAGGATGGTGGCTACACCTTC

clone_size: .
j_call: TRBJ2-7
v_call: TRBV4-1
d_call: TRBD1
cdr3_aa: CASSQGIRDSLSYEQYF
cdr3_nt: TGCGCCAGCAGCCAAGGCATTCGGGACAGTCTGTCCTACGAGCAGTACTTC

clone_size: .
j_call: TRBJ2-7
v_call: TRBV7-9
d_call: .
cdr3_aa: CASSLGRGNHEQYF
cdr3_nt: TGTGCCAGCAGCTTAGGCAGGGGAAATCACGAGCAGTACTTC

clone_size: once
j_call: TRBJ2-1
v_call: TRBV19
d_call: TRBD2
cdr3_aa: CASSLGLVFYNEQFF
cdr3_nt: TGTGCCAGTAGCCTGGGACTAGTTTTCTACAATGAGCAGTTCTTC

clone_size: .
j_call: TRBJ1-1
v_call: TRBV27
d_call: TRBD1
cdr3_aa: CASSFLEGAVEAFF
cdr3_nt: TGTGCCAGCAGTTTTTTAGAGGGGGCGGTTGAAGCTTTCTTT